Below are 24 T cell receptor beta chains sequenced from a single sample in a study of blood T cell repertoires in COVID-19 (dated by TCRdb to the early 2020s). The library came from the immunoSEQ multiplex PCR assay. TCRdb carries this immuneACCESS record with in-frame sequences only. Its versions omit some clonotypes, under half of them owing to an unresolved V gene in the studies checked, with the rest unexplained. In all, the sample holds around 100,000 clones, and approximately 80% of those were seen once. The ten largest clonotypes hold over 10% of the sample. Sequences were obtained from peripheral blood. The receptors derive from a middle-aged man with active or convalescent COVID-19.

This clone was recorded a few times. Written as DNA, the CDR3 is TGTGCCAGCAGCGCCGGGGGAGGGACTGAAGCTTTCTTT. Its translation is CASSAGGGTEAFF. The V call is TRBV9, the J call TRBJ1-1; possible D gene TRBD1, 5 bases. The CDR3 has 13 amino acids. The germline V gene has CDR1 SGDLS and CDR2 YYNGEE. The V end lost 3 bases, the J end lost 5 bases, and 11 bases lay between the germline ends. The full variable domain, in which reference TRBV9 and TRBJ1-1 provide the parts outside the CDR3, is DSGVTQTPKHLITATGQRVTLRCSPRSGDLSVYWYQQSLDQGLQFLIQYYNGEERAKGNILERFSAQQFPDLHSELNLSSLELGDSALYFCASSAGGGTEAFFGQGTRLTVV.

The chain recombines TRBV7-8 with TRBJ2-7; 10 positions agree with TRBD1. The germline V gene has CDR1 SGHVS and CDR2 FQNEAQ. The V and J ends lost 6 bases and 3 bases, in that order; junction bases with no gene match: 5. This CDR3 is 14 amino acids long. DNA for the CDR3: TGTGCCAGCAGAGCGGGACAGGGGATCTACGAGCAGTACTTC. This translates into CASRAGQGIYEQYF.

The chain links TRBV7-9 to TRBJ2-7; D ambiguous. V was cut by 7 bases and J by 0 bases, with 10 bases left in between. This CDR3 contains 13 residues. The germline V gene encodes CDR1 SEHNR and CDR2 FQNEAQ (reference sequence). This CDR3 is CASTFGLSYEQYF. CDR3 DNA sequence: TGTGCCAGCACCTTTGGCCTCTCCTACGAGCAGTACTTC.

This sequence joins TRBV7-9 and TRBJ2-3; the match to TRBD1 covers 11 bases. Trimming removed 3 bases from V and 4 bases from J; junction bases left unmatched: 9. CDR3 length equals 17 residues. The germline V gene has CDR1 SEHNR and CDR2 FQNEAQ (reference sequence). The CDR3 sequence: CASSFNGWDRGADTQYF. CDR3 nucleotide sequence: TGTGCCAGCAGCTTCAACGGGTGGGACAGGGGGGCAGATACGCAGTATTTT.

The gene calls are TRBV7-9 and TRBJ2-3; 12 bases fit TRBD2. The V and J ends lost 5 bases and 6 bases, in that order; junction bases with no gene match: 9. This CDR3 spans 16 amino acids. The germline V gene has CDR1 SEHNR and CDR2 FQNEAQ (reference sequence). The CDR3 DNA sequence: TGTGCCAGCAGCCAGGAGGGGACTAGCGGGTTCGATACGCAGTATTTT. Translation gives CASSQEGTSGFDTQYF. Filled out from reference TRBV7-9 and TRBJ2-3, the complete variable domain reads DTGVSQNPRHKITKRGQNVTFRCDPISEHNRLYWYRQTLGQGPEFLTYFQNEAQLEKSRLLSDRFSAERPKGSFSTLEIQRTEQGDSAMYLCASSQEGTSGFDTQYFGPGTRLTVL.

The J gene is TRBJ1-2, the V gene TRBV19; no reliable D call. Trimming stripped 5 bases from V and 4 bases from J, with 14 bases between. The CDR3 has 14 residues. Germline-derived CDR1 and CDR2 are LNHDA and SQIVND (reference sequence). This CDR3 reads CASSSREGSYGYTF. The CDR3 nucleotides are TGTGCCAGTAGTTCCCGGGAAGGTAGCTATGGCTACACCTTC. The full variable domain, its missing parts supplied by reference TRBV19 and TRBJ1-2, is DGGITQSPKYLFRKEGQNVTLSCEQNLNHDAMYWYRQDPGQGLRLIYYSQIVNDFQKGDIAEGYSVSREKKESFPLTVTSAQKNPTAFYLCASSSREGSYGYTFGSGTRLTVV.

The rearrangement joins TRBV23-1 to TRBJ1-3; a weak D match, TRBD1 (5 bases). Being an ORF, TRBV23-1 has a function that is uncertain. V gave up 8 bases and J gave up 4 bases, with 15 bases separating them. The CDR3 runs to 14 residues. This chain's CDR3 is CASLNGGNGNTIYF. The CDR3, as DNA: TGCGCCAGCCTTAATGGGGGGAACGGAAACACCATATATTTT.

This rearrangement joins TRBV3-1 (or the pseudogene TRBV3-2) to TRBJ2-2, with 14 positions matching TRBD2. J lost 5 bases, V lost 4 bases, and 6 bases had no gene match. The CDR3 has 17 amino acids. Germline CDR1 is LGHDT and CDR2 is YNNKEL (reference sequence). The CDR3 loop reads CASSPGTSGSRTGELFF. DNA of the CDR3: TGTGCCAGCAGCCCTGGGACTAGCGGGAGTCGGACCGGGGAGCTGTTTTTT.

The chain carries TRBV25-1 and TRBJ1-2, with 11 bases identical to TRBD1. Unmatched junction bases numbered 6, after V lost 1 base and J lost 5 bases. Germline-derived CDR1 and CDR2 are MGHDK and SYGVNS. This CDR3 region has 16 residues. The CDR3 loop reads CASSESGTGGWYGYTF. CDR3 coding DNA: TGTGCCAGCAGTGAATCTGGGACAGGGGGTTGGTATGGCTACACCTTC.

This sequence joins TRBV6-5 and TRBJ1-1; 10 bases map to TRBD1. CDR1 MNHEY and CDR2 SVGAGI come from the germline V gene. The CDR3 length is 14 residues. The trim removed 5 bases at V and 5 bases at J, leaving 5 bases unmatched. The CDR3 reads CASSRTGGGTEAFF. The CDR3 coding sequence is TGTGCCAGCAGTAGGACAGGGGGGGGGACTGAAGCTTTCTTT.

The chain uses TRBV11-3 and TRBJ2-3; TRBD2 matches 8 bases. This CDR3 comprises 19 residues. From germline, CDR1 is SGHNT and CDR2 YENEEA. The V gene end was trimmed by 0 bases and the J gene end by 4 bases; junction bases not matched to a gene: 15. CDR3 DNA: TGTGCCAGCAGCTTAGATAGGAGCGGGAGTATCTTAGATTCAGATACGCAGTATTTT. Translated, it gives CASSLDRSGSILDSDTQYF.

This chain joins TRBV5-4 and TRBJ1-1, with D unresolved. The CDR3 length is 15 residues. Germline values: CDR1 SGHNT, CDR2 YYREEE (reference sequence). The V and J ends lost 0 bases and 4 bases respectively, with 13 bases between them. CDR3 sequence (DNA): TGTGCCAGCAGCTTGGAAGGGCGGAGCGGCACTGAAGCTTTCTTT. This gives the protein CASSLEGRSGTEAFF.

The V call is TRBV30, the J call TRBJ2-1; D is uncertain. The CDR3 loop spans 13 amino acids. The V gene's germline CDR1 is GTSNPN and CDR2 SVGIG (reference sequence). The V gene lost 1 base and the J gene lost 11 bases, with 15 bases spanning the gap. The CDR3 spells CAWSATLQLQQFF. For the CDR3, the DNA is TGTGCCTGGAGTGCCACCCTTCAGTTGCAGCAGTTCTTC.

The chain combines TRBV7-9 with TRBJ2-3; possibly TRBD1 for D (6 bases). The V end lost 7 bases, the J end lost 4 bases, and 18 bases lay between the germline ends. The germline CDR1 and CDR2 sequences are SEHNR and FQNEAQ (reference sequence). The CDR3 totals 15 residues. In nucleotides, the CDR3 is TGTGCCAGCACCCAAAGGGGTACAGGGCCAGATACGCAGTATTTT. Protein sequence: CASTQRGTGPDTQYF. The whole variable domain, filled in from reference TRBV7-9 and TRBJ2-3, reads DTGVSQNPRHKITKRGQNVTFRCDPISEHNRLYWYRQTLGQGPEFLTYFQNEAQLEKSRLLSDRFSAERPKGSFSTLEIQRTEQGDSAMYLCASTQRGTGPDTQYFGPGTRLTVL.

This clone showed up just once. The chain couples TRBV18 to TRBJ2-7, with 8 bases identical to TRBD2. The V gene end was trimmed by 3 bases and the J gene end by 5 bases; junction bases not matched to a gene: 12. The CDR3 has 16 residues. The germline gives CDR1 KGHSH, CDR2 LQKENI. CDR3 sequence reads: CASSPTSATEPNEQYF. CDR3 DNA sequence: TGTGCCAGCTCACCGACTAGCGCGACCGAACCAAACGAGCAGTACTTC.

J is TRBJ2-1 and V is TRBV9; 7 bases map to TRBD1. The V segment lost 3 bases and the J segment 5 bases; nucleotides outside the gene matches: 8. Germline V gene sequence: CDR1 SGDLS, CDR2 YYNGEE. The CDR3 extends over 15 amino acids. The CDR3 bases are TGTGCCAGCAGCGGACAGGGCCACACCAACAATGAGCAGTTCTTC. It yields the protein CASSGQGHTNNEQFF.

V gene TRBV11-3 combines with J gene TRBJ2-1, with a tentative D call TRBD1 (5 bases). CDR1 and CDR2 from the germline V gene are SGHNT and YENEEA. With 5 bases removed from V and 7 bases from J, the gap between germline ends came to 15 bases. CDR3 length: 14 residues. The CDR3 sequence: CASSLGTGPNEQFF. The CDR3 region has the DNA TGTGCCAGCAGCCTGGGAACAGGCCCGAATGAGCAGTTCTTC.

The chain has TRBV7-9 and TRBJ2-7, with 11 nucleotides matching TRBD2. Trimming took 5 bases from V and 9 from J; bases not matched to a gene: 12. CDR1 SEHNR and CDR2 FQNEAQ come from the germline V gene (reference sequence). The CDR3 totals 15 residues. For the CDR3, the DNA is TGTGCCAGCAGCCTAGAGGGGGGGACTAGCGGTATGCAGTACTTC. This sequence encodes CASSLEGGTSGMQYF.

V gene TRBV11-1 combines with J gene TRBJ2-7; D ambiguous. This CDR3 is built from 12 residues. Germline values: CDR1 SGHAT, CDR2 FQDESV (reference sequence). V dropped 4 bases and J dropped 6 bases, with 10 bases sitting between them. CDR3 loop: CASSSRHREQYF. The CDR3 DNA reads as TGTGCCAGCAGCTCCCGACACCGCGAGCAGTACTTC.

CDR3 in DNA: TGTGCCTGGAGTGCTTGGACAGGAACGAATTCACCCCTCCACTTT. Protein: CAWSAWTGTNSPLHF. The rearrangement uses TRBV30 and TRBJ1-6; 7 nucleotides agree with TRBD1. This CDR3 has 15 amino acids. With V trimmed by 1 base and J by 7 bases, 7 bases remained unmatched. Germline CDR1 reads GTSNPN; CDR2 reads SVGIG (reference sequence). The variable domain in full, with the rest retrieved from reference TRBV30 and TRBJ1-6, is SQTIHQWPATLVQPVGSPLSLECTVEGTSNPNLYWYRQAAGRGLQLLFYSVGIGQISSEVPQNLSASRPQDRQFILSSKKLLLSDSGFYLCAWSAWTGTNSPLHFGNGTRLTVT.

The rearrangement uses TRBV7-3 and TRBJ2-3, with a weak D call TRBD2 (5 bases). V was shortened by 2 bases and J by 4 bases, with 10 bases between the two germline ends. Germline assignment: CDR1 SGHTA and CDR2 FQGTGA. The CDR3 consists of 14 residues. CDR3 DNA: TGTGCCAGCAGCTTACTAGCCCGACCAGATACGCAGTATTTT. Its translation: CASSLLARPDTQYF.

There are a few counts of this clone. This sequence joins TRBV2 and TRBJ1-2; TRBD1 matches 8 bases. The CDR3 spans 14 residues. J gave up 6 bases and V 5 bases, and 8 bases lay outside the gene matches. The germline V gene has CDR1 SNHLY and CDR2 FYNNEI. CDR3 protein: CASSTSQGVDGYTF. CDR3 coding DNA: TGTGCCAGCAGTACCTCACAGGGGGTTGATGGCTACACCTTC. The full variable domain, completed using reference TRBV2 and TRBJ1-2, is EPEVTQTPSHQVTQMGQEVILRCVPISNHLYFYWYRQILGQKVEFLVSFYNNEISEKSEIFDDQFSVERPDGSNFTLKIRSTKLEDSAMYFCASSTSQGVDGYTFGSGTRLTVV.

V is TRBV2 and J is TRBJ2-3, with a possible D match to TRBD1 (6 bases). The CDR3 is 12 residues long. V lost 7 bases, J lost 9 bases, and 14 bases lay in between. Germline V gives CDR1 SNHLY, CDR2 FYNNEI. CDR3 amino acids: CASMWTAGTQYF. The CDR3 DNA sequence: TGTGCCAGCATGTGGACAGCTGGGACGCAGTATTTT.

The rearrangement links TRBV7-9 to TRBJ1-4; D might be TRBD1 (6 bases). With 5 bases removed from V and 5 bases from J, the gap between germline ends came to 12 bases. Looked up from germline, CDR1 is SEHNR and CDR2 is FQNEAQ (reference sequence). This CDR3 has 14 amino acids. Written as DNA, the CDR3 is TGTGCCAGCAGCGGATGGACAGCAAATGAAAAACTGTTTTTT. Encoded protein: CASSGWTANEKLFF.